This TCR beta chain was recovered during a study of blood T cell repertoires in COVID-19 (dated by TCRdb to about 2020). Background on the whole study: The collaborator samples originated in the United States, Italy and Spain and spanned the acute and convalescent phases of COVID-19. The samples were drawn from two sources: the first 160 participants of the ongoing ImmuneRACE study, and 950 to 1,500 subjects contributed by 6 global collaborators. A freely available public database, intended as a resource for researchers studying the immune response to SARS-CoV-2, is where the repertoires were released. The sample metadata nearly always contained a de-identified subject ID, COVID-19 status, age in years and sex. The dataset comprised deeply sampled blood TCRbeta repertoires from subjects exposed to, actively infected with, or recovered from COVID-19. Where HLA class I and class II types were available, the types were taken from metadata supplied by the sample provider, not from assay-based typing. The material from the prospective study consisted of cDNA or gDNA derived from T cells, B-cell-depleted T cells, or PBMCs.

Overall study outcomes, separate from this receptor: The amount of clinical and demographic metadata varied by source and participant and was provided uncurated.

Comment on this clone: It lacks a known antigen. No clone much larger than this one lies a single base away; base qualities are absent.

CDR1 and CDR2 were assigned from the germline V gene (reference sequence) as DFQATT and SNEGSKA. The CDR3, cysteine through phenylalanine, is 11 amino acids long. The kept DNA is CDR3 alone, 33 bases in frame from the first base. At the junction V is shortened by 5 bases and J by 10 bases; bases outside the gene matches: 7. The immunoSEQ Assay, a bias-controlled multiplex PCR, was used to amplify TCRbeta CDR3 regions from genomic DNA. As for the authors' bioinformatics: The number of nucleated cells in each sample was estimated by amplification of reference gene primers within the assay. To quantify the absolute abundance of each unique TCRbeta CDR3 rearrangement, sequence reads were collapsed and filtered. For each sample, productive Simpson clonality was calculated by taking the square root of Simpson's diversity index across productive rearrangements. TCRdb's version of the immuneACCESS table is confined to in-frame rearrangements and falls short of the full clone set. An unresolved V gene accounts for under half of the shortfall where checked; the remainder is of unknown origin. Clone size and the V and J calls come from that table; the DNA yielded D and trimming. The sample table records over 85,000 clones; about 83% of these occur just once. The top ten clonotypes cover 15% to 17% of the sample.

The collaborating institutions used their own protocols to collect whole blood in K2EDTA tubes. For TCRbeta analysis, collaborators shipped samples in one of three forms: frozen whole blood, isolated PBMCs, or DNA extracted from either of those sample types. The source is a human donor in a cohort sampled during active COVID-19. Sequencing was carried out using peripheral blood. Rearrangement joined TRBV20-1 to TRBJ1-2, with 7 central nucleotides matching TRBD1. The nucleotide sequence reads TGCAGTGCTGAGGACAGGTCAATCTACACCTTC. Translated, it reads CSAEDRSIYTF.